This record concerns one T cell receptor (beta chain) sequence. Its antigen remains unidentified. The data were taken from a study of response to subunit inactivated influenza vaccine. Study-level results: Authors suggested seasonal influenza vaccinations each recruit few new T cells.

TCRdb analysed the RT-PCR reads with MiXCR anew, one entry per CDR3 protein. The sample carries a few hundred thousand distinct CDR3 sequences, about 20% recorded once. Germline-derived CDR1 and CDR2 are SGHTS and YDEGEE. The CDR3 loop spans 14 amino acids. Trimming took off 4 bases at V and 5 bases at J, with 13 bases between the two ends. This chain links TRBV5-8 with TRBJ1-5; D is possibly TRBD1 (5 bases). Sample: PBMCs from blood, taken less than 22 months after vaccination. This receptor was obtained from a man between 50 and 69 years old who received an inactivated influenza vaccine. CDR3 sequence (DNA): TGTGCCAGCAGCCCCGGGACGCAGGATCAGCCCCAGCATTTT. It codes for CASSPGTQDQPQHF.